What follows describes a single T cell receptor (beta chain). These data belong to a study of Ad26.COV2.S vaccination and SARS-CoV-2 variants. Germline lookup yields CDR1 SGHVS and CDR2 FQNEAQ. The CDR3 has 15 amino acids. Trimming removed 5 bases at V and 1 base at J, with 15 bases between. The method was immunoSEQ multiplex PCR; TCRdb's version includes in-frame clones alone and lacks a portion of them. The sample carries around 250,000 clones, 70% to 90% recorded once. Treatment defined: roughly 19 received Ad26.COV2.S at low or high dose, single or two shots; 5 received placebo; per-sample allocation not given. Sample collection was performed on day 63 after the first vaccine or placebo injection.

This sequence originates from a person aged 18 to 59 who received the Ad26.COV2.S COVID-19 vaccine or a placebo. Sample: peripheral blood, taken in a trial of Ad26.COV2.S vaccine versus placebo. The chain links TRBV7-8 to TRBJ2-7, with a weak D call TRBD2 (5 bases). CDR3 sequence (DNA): TGTGCCAGCAGCCCCAGAGGGCTGCCGTCCTACGAGCAGTACTTC. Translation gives CASSPRGLPSYEQYF. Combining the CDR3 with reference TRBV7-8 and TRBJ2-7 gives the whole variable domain GAGVSQSPRYKVAKRGQDVALRCDPISGHVSLFWYQQALGQGPEFLTYFQNEAQLDKSGLPSDRFFAERPEGSVSTLKIQRTQQEDSAVYLCASSPRGLPSYEQYFGPGTRLTVT.